This TCR beta chain came from a study of blood T cell repertoires in COVID-19. Study-wide background: Whether acute or convalescent, the COVID-19 samples came from the United States, Italy and Spain.

The CDR3 runs 13 residues. V lost 5 bases and J lost 5; bases outside the gene matches: 6. Germline V gives CDR1 SGHNT, CDR2 YYREEE (reference sequence). Methods used by the authors: Scientists estimated how many nucleated cells there were by amplifying reference gene primers. Here immunoSEQ multiplex PCR was the method, and the copy in TCRdb shows in-frame clones only, minus some. That table is the source of V, J and clone size, and D and trimming were worked out from the DNA. This sample has around 300,000 clones, with 70% to 90% found just once. Source material: peripheral blood. The rearrangement links TRBV5-4 to TRBJ1-1; 7 bases match TRBD1. The sequence was obtained from a woman aged 25 to 39 with COVID-19, enrolled during active disease. DNA for the CDR3: TGTGCCAGCAGTGTTGAACAGGGGACTGAAGCTTTCTTT. It codes for CASSVEQGTEAFF.